Described below is a single TCR beta chain sequence and its context. Germline values: CDR1 SGDLS, CDR2 YYNGEE. The CDR3 consists of 15 residues. Trimming at V came to 1 base and at J to 6 bases, leaving 6 bases not matched to a gene. Profiling relied on immunoSEQ multiplex PCR, and the TCRdb table lists in-frame clones only, not all of them. The sample carries hundreds of thousands of clones, about 88% recorded once. This record comes from a study of blood T cell repertoires in COVID-19. Study summary: Samples came from the United States, Italy and Spain, spanning acute and convalescent COVID-19. In each case, the material was cDNA or gDNA derived from T cells, B-cell-depleted T cells, or PBMCs.

Assignments of participants to cohorts depended upon their own reported clinical history. All recovered Cohort 3 donors got two negative PCRs, got clearance, or saw symptom resolution. This sequence originates from a man aged 55-75 years who had recovered from COVID-19. V gene TRBV9 combines with J gene TRBJ2-1, with 8 bases lining up with TRBD2. Specimen: PBMCs or T cells enriched from blood (not recorded which). This CDR3 is CASSVRGGGPNEQFF. Written as DNA, the CDR3 is TGTGCCAGCAGCGTAAGGGGCGGGGGGCCCAATGAGCAGTTCTTC.